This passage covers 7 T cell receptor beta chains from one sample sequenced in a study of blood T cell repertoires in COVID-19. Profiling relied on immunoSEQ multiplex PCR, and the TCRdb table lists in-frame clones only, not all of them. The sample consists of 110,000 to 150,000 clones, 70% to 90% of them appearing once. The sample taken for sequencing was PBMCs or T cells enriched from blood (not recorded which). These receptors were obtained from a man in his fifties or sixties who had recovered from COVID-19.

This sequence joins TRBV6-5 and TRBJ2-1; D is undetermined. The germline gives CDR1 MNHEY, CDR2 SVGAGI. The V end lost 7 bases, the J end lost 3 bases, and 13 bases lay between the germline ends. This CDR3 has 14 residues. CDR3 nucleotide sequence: TGTGCCAGCATGGTCGAGGCATTCTACAATGAGCAGTTCTTC. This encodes CASMVEAFYNEQFF.

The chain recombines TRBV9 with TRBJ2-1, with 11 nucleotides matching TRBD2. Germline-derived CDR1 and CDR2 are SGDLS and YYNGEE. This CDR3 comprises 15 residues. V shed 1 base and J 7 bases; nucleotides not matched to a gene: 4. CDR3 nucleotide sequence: TGTGCCAGCAGCGTAACTAGCGGGAGTTATAATGAGCAGTTCTTC. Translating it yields CASSVTSGSYNEQFF.

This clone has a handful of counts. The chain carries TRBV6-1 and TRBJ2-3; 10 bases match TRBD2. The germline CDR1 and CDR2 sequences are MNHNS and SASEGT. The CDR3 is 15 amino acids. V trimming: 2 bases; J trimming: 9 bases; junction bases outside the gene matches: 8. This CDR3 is CASSELASGRLTQYF. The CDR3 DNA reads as TGTGCCAGCAGTGAATTGGCTAGCGGGAGATTGACGCAGTATTTT.

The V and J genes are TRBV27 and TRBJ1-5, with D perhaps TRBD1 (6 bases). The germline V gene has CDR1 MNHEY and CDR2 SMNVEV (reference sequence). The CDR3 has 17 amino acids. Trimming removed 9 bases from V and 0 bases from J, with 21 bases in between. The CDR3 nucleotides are TGTGCCAGTCGCCATTCTGGGGGGGCATATAGCAATCAGCCCCAGCATTTT. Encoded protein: CASRHSGGAYSNQPQHF.

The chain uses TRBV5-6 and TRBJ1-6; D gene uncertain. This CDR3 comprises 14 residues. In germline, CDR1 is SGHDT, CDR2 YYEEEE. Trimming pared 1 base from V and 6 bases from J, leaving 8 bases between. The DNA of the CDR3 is TGTGCCAGCAGCTTGATGGAGAGTAATTCACCCCTCCACTTT. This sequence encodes CASSLMESNSPLHF.

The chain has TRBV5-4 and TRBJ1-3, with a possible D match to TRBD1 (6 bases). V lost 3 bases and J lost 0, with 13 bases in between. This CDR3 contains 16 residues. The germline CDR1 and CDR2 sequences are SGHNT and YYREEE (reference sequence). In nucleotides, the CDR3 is TGTGCCAGCAGCTCCATATGGGACAACTCTGGAAACACCATATATTTT. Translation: CASSSIWDNSGNTIYF.

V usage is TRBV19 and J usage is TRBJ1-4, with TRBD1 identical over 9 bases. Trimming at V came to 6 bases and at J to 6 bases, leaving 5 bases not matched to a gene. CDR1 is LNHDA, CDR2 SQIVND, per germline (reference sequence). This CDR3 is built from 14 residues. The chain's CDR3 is CASSATGGDEKLFF. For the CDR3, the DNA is TGTGCCAGTAGCGCGACAGGGGGGGATGAAAAACTGTTTTTT.